One sample yielded the 23 T cell receptor beta chains listed below, sequenced in a study of OX40 agonist ivuxolimab in advanced cancers. Library preparation used the immunoSEQ multiplex PCR assay. TCRdb took this table from immuneACCESS and kept in-frame rearrangements with V and J called. Such tables lack part of the clones; where checked against another copy, unresolved V genes explain under half of the gap, and the rest is unexplained. The sample data list approximately 100,000 clones, and 90% of these were observed just once. The ten top clones hold around 1.6% of the sample. Material: CD4+ or CD8+ T cells sorted from blood, obtained in a trial of the OX40 agonist ivuxolimab. The receptors here all came from an adult with an advanced solid tumor such as melanoma, head and neck, liver or kidney cancer.

The chain joins TRBV5-8 to TRBJ2-5; 13 positions agree with TRBD2. Germline V lookup: CDR1 SGHTS, CDR2 YDEGEE. J gave up 2 bases and V 0 bases, and 4 bases lay outside the gene matches. The CDR3 covers 17 residues. DNA of the CDR3: TGTGCCAGCAGCTTGGGCGGACTAGCGGGAGCTCAAGAGACCCAGTACTTC. This gives the protein CASSLGGLAGAQETQYF. Supplemented by reference TRBV5-8 and TRBJ2-5, the full variable domain reads EAGVTQSPTHLIKTRGQQATLRCSPISGHTSVYWYQQALGLGLQFLLWYDEGEERNRGNFPPRFSGRQFPNYSSELNVNALELEDSALYLCASSLGGLAGAQETQYFGPGTRLLVL.

V gene TRBV6-1 combines with J gene TRBJ1-1, with D possibly being TRBD1 (6 bases). V lost 1 base and J 4 bases, leaving 10 bases between the germline ends. CDR3 length: 14 residues. Germline V lookup: CDR1 MNHNS, CDR2 SASEGT. The CDR3 sequence is CASSEGQGRTEAFF. In DNA form, the CDR3 reads TGTGCCAGCAGTGAAGGCCAGGGGCGCACTGAAGCTTTCTTT.

The V call is TRBV7-2, the J call TRBJ2-5; TRBD2 matches at 15 bases. The CDR3 has 17 amino acids. V gave up 5 bases and J gave up 4 bases; unmatched junction bases: 8. CDR1 and CDR2 from the germline V gene are SGHTA and FQGNSA. CDR3 residues: CASSPGTSGRWGETQYF. CDR3 nucleotides: TGTGCCAGCAGCCCAGGGACTAGCGGGAGGTGGGGAGAGACCCAGTACTTC.

The chain joins TRBV6-5 to TRBJ2-7; possibly TRBD1 for D (5 bases). Germline values: CDR1 MNHEY, CDR2 SVGAGI. With 6 bases removed from V and 7 bases from J, the gap between germline ends came to 16 bases. The CDR3 covers 13 residues. The CDR3 reads CASSPSGYGEQYF. The CDR3 nucleotides read TGTGCCAGCAGCCCATCAGGGTACGGGGAGCAGTACTTC.

The gene calls are TRBV28 and TRBJ2-7, with 8 bases identical to TRBD2. V dropped 1 base and J dropped 0; count of bases not matched to a gene: 2. The CDR3 length is 15 residues. Looked up from germline, CDR1 is MDHEN and CDR2 is SYDVKM. The CDR3 protein is CASSLFLAGSYEQYF. CDR3 nucleotide sequence: TGTGCCAGCAGTTTATTCCTAGCGGGCTCCTACGAGCAGTACTTC.

The chain joins TRBV19 to TRBJ2-2; D is undetermined. V was pared by 2 bases and J by 7 bases, with 8 bases between. CDR1 LNHDA and CDR2 SQIVND come from the germline V gene (reference sequence). CDR3 size: 13 residues. The CDR3 protein is CASSISGSGELFF. Written as DNA, the CDR3 is TGTGCCAGTAGTATATCGGGTAGCGGGGAGCTGTTTTTT.

The genes are TRBV6-1 and TRBJ2-7; D is tentatively TRBD1 or TRBD2 (5 bases each). Germline V gene lookup returns CDR1 MNHNS and CDR2 SASEGT. The CDR3 has 13 amino acids. V shed 1 base and J shed 4 bases, with 8 bases lying between them. CDR3 loop: CASSEVGPYEQYF. The CDR3 DNA sequence: TGTGCCAGCAGTGAAGTGGGACCTTACGAGCAGTACTTC.

This rearrangement joins TRBV4-1 to TRBJ2-3, with 7 nucleotides matching TRBD1. CDR1 is MGHRA and CDR2 is YSYEKL in the germline V gene. With 1 base clipped from V and 6 bases from J, the junction kept 7 bases outside the gene matches. This CDR3 region has 15 residues. The CDR3 nucleotides read TGCGCCAGCAGCCAAGGGCAGGGGGATTTGGATACGCAGTATTTT. Residues: CASSQGQGDLDTQYF.

The J gene is TRBJ1-2, the V gene TRBV9; TRBD1 matches 7 bases. Trimming removed 0 bases from V and 5 bases from J; junction bases left unmatched: 13. CDR1 and CDR2 (germline): SGDLS, YYNGEE. The CDR3 loop spans 17 amino acids. The CDR3 loop is CASSVGILGQSLYGYTF. DNA of the CDR3: TGTGCCAGCAGCGTAGGTATTTTGGGACAGAGTCTATATGGCTACACCTTC.

V is TRBV11-3 and J is TRBJ2-5, with D uncertain. The germline CDR1 and CDR2 sequences are SGHNT and YENEEA. Between the trimmed V and J ends, which lost 3 bases and 5 bases, there was a span of 7 bases. This CDR3 has 12 residues. The CDR3 loop reads CASSFGLETQYF. The CDR3 DNA follows: TGTGCCAGCAGCTTTGGGCTGGAGACCCAGTACTTC.

This chain uses TRBV19 with TRBJ2-7; 12 bases are a match to TRBD2. The CDR3 is 14 amino acids. Trimming removed 4 bases from V and 5 bases from J; junction bases left unmatched: 3. Germline V gene lookup returns CDR1 LNHDA and CDR2 SQIVND (reference sequence). CDR3: CASSRLAGVDEQYF. The CDR3 DNA reads as TGTGCCAGTAGTAGACTAGCGGGAGTGGACGAGCAGTACTTC.

The chain recombines TRBV9 with TRBJ2-3, with 10 bases aligning to TRBD2. Trimming at V came to 3 bases and at J to 7 bases, leaving 8 bases not matched to a gene. This CDR3 region has 15 residues. The germline CDR1 and CDR2 sequences are SGDLS and YYNGEE. For the CDR3, the DNA is TGTGCCAGCAGCGAGGGAGCGGGAGGGCGAAATACGCAGTATTTT. As protein: CASSEGAGGRNTQYF.

The chain uses TRBV5-4 and TRBJ2-1; 14 bases fit TRBD2. This CDR3 contains 14 residues. Germline CDR1 is SGHNT and CDR2 is YYREEE (reference sequence). J lost 7 bases, V lost 3 bases, and 0 bases had no gene match. CDR3: CASSWTSGRNEQFF. The CDR3 DNA reads as TGTGCCAGCAGCTGGACTAGCGGGAGGAATGAGCAGTTCTTC. The entire variable domain, with the rest obtained from reference TRBV5-4 and TRBJ2-1, is as follows: ETGVTQSPTHLIKTRGQQVTLRCSSQSGHNTVSWYQQALGQGPQFIFQYYREEENGRGNFPPRFSGLQFPNYSSELNVNALELDDSALYLCASSWTSGRNEQFFGPGTRLTVL.

About this clone: At the DNA level, this CDR3 is encoded by other sequences in the same sample as well. The chain links TRBV18 to TRBJ2-7, with 8 bases matching TRBD2. The CDR3 has 16 residues. V dropped 1 base and J dropped 0; count of bases not matched to a gene: 5. Germline values: CDR1 KGHSH, CDR2 LQKENI. The CDR3, as DNA: TGTGCCAGCTCACCACTGCCGGGGACTAGCTCCTACGAGCAGTACTTC. Translating gives CASSPLPGTSSYEQYF.

The DNA of the CDR3 is TGTGCCAGCAGCGTAGTCGGTGGGGGCTTGTGGCTAGCGGGTTACAATGAGCAGTTCTTC. Protein product: CASSVVGGGLWLAGYNEQFF. V usage is TRBV9 and J usage is TRBJ2-1; 8 bases match TRBD2. The CDR3 extends over 20 amino acids. Germline V lookup: CDR1 SGDLS, CDR2 YYNGEE. J gave up 4 bases and V 0 bases, and 18 bases lay outside the gene matches.

The rearrangement uses TRBV5-1 and TRBJ2-3, with 9 bases that match TRBD2. This CDR3 has 14 amino acids. Germline loops: CDR1 SGHRS, CDR2 YFSETQ. V shed 5 bases and J 3 bases; nucleotides not matched to a gene: 4. CDR3 protein: CASRGTSTTDTQYF. In nucleotides, the CDR3 is TGCGCCAGCAGAGGGACTAGCACGACAGATACGCAGTATTTT.

This rearrangement joins TRBV21-1 to TRBJ2-3; the table assigns TRBD2, which was not confirmed against the DNA. TRBV21-1 is an annotated pseudogene. The CDR3 contains 14 residues. CDR3 protein: CASSKRILPDTQYF. In DNA, the CDR3 is TGTGCCAGCAGCAAGAGGATCCTACCAGATACGCAGTATTTT.

V is TRBV11-3 and J is TRBJ1-4, with D tentatively TRBD1 (6 bases). Germline V gene lookup returns CDR1 SGHNT and CDR2 YENEEA. The V and J ends lost 4 bases and 2 bases respectively, with 11 bases between them. The CDR3 loop spans 15 amino acids. This chain's CDR3 is CASSWGQGTNEKLFF. The DNA for the CDR3 is TGTGCCAGCAGCTGGGGTCAGGGGACTAATGAAAAACTGTTTTTT.

This clone came up once. This chain uses TRBV10-1 with TRBJ2-1, with D hard to call. The CDR3 contains 13 residues. Germline V lookup: CDR1 WNHNN, CDR2 SYGVQD (reference sequence). V lost 5 bases, J lost 0 bases, and 5 bases lay in between. The CDR3 loop is CASSPSSYNEQFF. The CDR3 DNA reads TGCGCCAGCAGTCCGAGCTCCTACAATGAGCAGTTCTTC.

The V and J genes are TRBV7-2 and TRBJ2-5, with D perhaps TRBD1 or TRBD2 (6 bases each). The CDR3 spans 14 residues. V was clipped by 6 bases and J by 6 bases, with 17 bases between them. Looked up from germline, CDR1 is SGHTA and CDR2 is FQGNSA. The CDR3 loop reads CASSTEGGLKTQYF. The CDR3 nucleotides read TGTGCCAGCAGTACCGAGGGGGGTTTGAAGACCCAGTACTTC.

V is TRBV2 and J is TRBJ1-6; 12 bases line up with TRBD1. Germline V gives CDR1 SNHLY, CDR2 FYNNEI. The CDR3 sequence is 17 residues long. The ends lost 6 bases at V and 9 bases at J; junction bases unmatched: 12. The CDR3 is CASRETLGQGAGSPLHF. In nucleotides, the CDR3 is TGTGCCAGCAGGGAAACTCTGGGACAGGGGGCAGGTTCACCCCTCCACTTT.

This clone was found once. CDR3 nucleotide sequence: TGTGCCAGCTCGTCGGGACAGGGGGCCGACTATGGCTACACCTTC. As protein: CASSSGQGADYGYTF. This sequence joins TRBV18 and TRBJ1-2, with 12 bases that match TRBD1. The CDR3 runs 15 residues. Germline CDR1 KGHSH, CDR2 LQKENI. V lost 6 bases, J lost 3 bases, and 5 bases stayed unmatched.

The rearrangement joins TRBV6-5 to TRBJ2-1; D is possibly TRBD2 (6 bases). This CDR3 has 16 residues. V lost 4 bases to trimming and J lost 10 bases, with 23 bases between them. Per the germline V gene, CDR1 is MNHEY and CDR2 is SVGAGI. CDR3 region: CASSSPGASSRGEQFF. In DNA form, the CDR3 reads TGTGCCAGCAGTTCCCCCGGGGCTAGCTCCCGGGGGGAGCAGTTCTTC.